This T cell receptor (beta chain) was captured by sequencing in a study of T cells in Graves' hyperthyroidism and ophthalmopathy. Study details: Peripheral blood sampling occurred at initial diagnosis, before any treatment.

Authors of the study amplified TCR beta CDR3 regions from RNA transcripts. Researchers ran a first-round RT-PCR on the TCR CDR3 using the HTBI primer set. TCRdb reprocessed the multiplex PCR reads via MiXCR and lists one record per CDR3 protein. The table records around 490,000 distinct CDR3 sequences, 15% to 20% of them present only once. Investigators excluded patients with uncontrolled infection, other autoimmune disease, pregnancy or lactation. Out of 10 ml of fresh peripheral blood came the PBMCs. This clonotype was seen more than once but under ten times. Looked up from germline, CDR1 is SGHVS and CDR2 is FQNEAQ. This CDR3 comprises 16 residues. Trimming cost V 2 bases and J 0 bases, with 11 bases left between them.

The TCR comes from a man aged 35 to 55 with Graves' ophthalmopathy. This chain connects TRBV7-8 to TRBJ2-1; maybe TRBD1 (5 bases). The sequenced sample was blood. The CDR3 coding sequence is TGTGCCAGCAGCTTACAGGGTACAAGCTCCTACAATGAGCAGTTCTTC. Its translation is CASSLQGTSSYNEQFF.